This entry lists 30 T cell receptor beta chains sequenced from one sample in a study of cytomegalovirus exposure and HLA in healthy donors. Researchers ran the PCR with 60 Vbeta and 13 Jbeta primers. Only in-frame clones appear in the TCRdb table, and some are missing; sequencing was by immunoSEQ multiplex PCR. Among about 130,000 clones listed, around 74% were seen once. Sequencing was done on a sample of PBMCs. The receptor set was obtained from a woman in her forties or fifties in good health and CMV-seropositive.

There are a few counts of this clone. CDR3 nucleotide sequence: TGTGCCAGTCGTGAGAGCTCCTATAATTCACCCCTCCACTTT. Translation: CASRESSYNSPLHF. J is TRBJ1-6 and V is TRBV5-4; D remains unclear. CDR3 size: 14 residues. Germline loops: CDR1 SGHNT, CDR2 YYREEE (reference sequence). Trimming took off 8 bases at V and 0 bases at J, with 9 bases between the two ends. Filled out from reference TRBV5-4 and TRBJ1-6, the complete variable domain reads ETGVTQSPTHLIKTRGQQVTLRCSSQSGHNTVSWYQQALGQGPQFIFQYYREEENGRGNFPPRFSGLQFPNYSSELNVNALELDDSALYLCASRESSYNSPLHFGNGTRLTVT.

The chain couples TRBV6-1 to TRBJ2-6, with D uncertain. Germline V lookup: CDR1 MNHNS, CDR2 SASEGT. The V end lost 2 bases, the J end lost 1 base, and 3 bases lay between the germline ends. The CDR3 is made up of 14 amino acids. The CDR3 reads CASSETSGANVLTF. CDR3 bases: TGTGCCAGCAGTGAAACATCTGGGGCCAACGTCCTGACTTTC.

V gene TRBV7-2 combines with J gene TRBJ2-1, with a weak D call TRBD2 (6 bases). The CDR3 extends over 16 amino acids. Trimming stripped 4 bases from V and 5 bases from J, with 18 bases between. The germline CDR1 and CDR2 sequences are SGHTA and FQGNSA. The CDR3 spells CASSYRGGGVDNEQFF. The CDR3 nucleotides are TGTGCCAGCAGCTACCGCGGTGGAGGGGTCGACAATGAGCAGTTCTTC.

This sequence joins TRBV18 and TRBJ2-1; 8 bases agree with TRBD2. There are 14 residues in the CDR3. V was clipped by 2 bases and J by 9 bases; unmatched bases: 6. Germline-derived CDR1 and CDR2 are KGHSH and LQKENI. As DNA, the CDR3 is TGTGCCAGCTCACCAAGCGGGGGATACTCTGAGCAGTTCTTC. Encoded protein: CASSPSGGYSEQFF.

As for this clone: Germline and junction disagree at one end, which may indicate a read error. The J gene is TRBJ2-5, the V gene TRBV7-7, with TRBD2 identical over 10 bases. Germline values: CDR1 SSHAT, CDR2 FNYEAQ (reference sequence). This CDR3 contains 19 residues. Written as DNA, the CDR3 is TGTGCTAGCAGCCCTCTATCCACAGCGGGGGGGACACAAGAAAGGACCCAGTACTTC. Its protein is CASSPLSTAGGTQERTQYF.

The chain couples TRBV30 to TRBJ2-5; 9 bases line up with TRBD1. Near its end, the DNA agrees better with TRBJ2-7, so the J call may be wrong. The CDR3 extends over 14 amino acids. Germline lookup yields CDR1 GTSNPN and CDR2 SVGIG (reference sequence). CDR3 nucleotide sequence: TGTGCCTGGAGGTCCGGGACAGGGCTTCACGAGCAGTACTTC. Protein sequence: CAWRSGTGLHEQYF.

Written as DNA, the CDR3 is TGTGCCAGCAGCCCTGACAGTGGGCATCAGCCCCAGCATTTT. Its protein product is CASSPDSGHQPQHF. This chain links TRBV14 with TRBJ1-5; a weak D match, TRBD1 (5 bases). The length of the CDR3 is 14 residues. Germline V gene sequence: CDR1 SGHDN, CDR2 FVKESK. Trimming took off 4 bases at V and 5 bases at J, with 12 bases between the two ends.

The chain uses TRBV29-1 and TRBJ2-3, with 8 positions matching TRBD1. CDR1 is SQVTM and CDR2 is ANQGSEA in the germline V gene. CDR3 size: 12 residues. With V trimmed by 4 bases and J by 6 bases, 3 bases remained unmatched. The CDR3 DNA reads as TGCAGCGTTGCAGGGGGCAAGGATACGCAGTATTTT. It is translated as CSVAGGKDTQYF.

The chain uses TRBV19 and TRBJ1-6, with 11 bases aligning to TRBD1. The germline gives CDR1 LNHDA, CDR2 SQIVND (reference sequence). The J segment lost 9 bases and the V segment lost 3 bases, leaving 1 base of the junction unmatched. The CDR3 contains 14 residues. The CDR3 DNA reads TGTGCCAGTAGTATGGGGACAGGGGGTTCACCCCTCCACTTT. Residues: CASSMGTGGSPLHF.

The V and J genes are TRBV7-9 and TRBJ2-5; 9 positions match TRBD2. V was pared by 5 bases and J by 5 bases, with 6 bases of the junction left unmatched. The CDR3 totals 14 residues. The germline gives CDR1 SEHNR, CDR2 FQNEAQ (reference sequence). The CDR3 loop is CASSPGLAGETQYF. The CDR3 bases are TGTGCCAGCAGCCCGGGACTAGCAGGGGAGACCCAGTACTTC.

The CDR3 loop reads CASSYSGLAGAQYF. CDR3 DNA sequence: TGTGCCAGCAGTTACTCGGGCCTAGCGGGGGCCCAGTACTTC. The chain recombines TRBV6-5 with TRBJ2-5, with 10 bases identical to TRBD2. Trimming removed 0 bases from V and 9 bases from J; junction bases left unmatched: 4. This CDR3 is built from 14 residues. The germline gives CDR1 MNHEY, CDR2 SVGAGI.

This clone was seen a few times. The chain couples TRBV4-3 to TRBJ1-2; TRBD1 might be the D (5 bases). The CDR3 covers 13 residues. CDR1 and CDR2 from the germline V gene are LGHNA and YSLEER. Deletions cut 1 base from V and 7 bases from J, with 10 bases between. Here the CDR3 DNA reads TGCGCCAGCAGCCAAGGCGGAGGGGTTGGCTACACCTTC. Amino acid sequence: CASSQGGGVGYTF.

The CDR3 sequence is CASSEQTGRNHLSEKLFF. CDR3 nucleotide sequence: TGCGCCAGCAGCGAGCAGACAGGCCGGAACCACCTAAGTGAAAAACTGTTTTTT. The chain is built from TRBV5-1 and TRBJ1-4, with a weak D call TRBD1 (6 bases). The CDR3 has 18 amino acids. The germline CDR1 and CDR2 sequences are SGHRS and YFSETQ. V dropped 4 bases and J dropped 7 bases, with 26 bases sitting between them.

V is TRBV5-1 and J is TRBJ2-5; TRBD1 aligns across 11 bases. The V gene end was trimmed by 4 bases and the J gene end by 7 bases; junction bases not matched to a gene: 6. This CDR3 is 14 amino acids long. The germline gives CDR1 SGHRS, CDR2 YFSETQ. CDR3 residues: CASSPGQGARTQYF. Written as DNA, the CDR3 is TGCGCCAGCAGCCCTGGACAGGGGGCACGGACCCAGTACTTC.

CDR3 residues: CASSLGTGGEQYF. CDR3 coding DNA: TGTGCCAGCAGCTTAGGGACAGGGGGCGAGCAGTACTTC. This sequence joins TRBV11-3 and TRBJ2-7; 10 bases match TRBD1. Trimming removed 1 base from V and 6 bases from J; junction bases left unmatched: 0. This CDR3 has 13 amino acids. Germline V gene sequence: CDR1 SGHNT, CDR2 YENEEA.

CDR3 nucleotides: TGTGCCATCAGCGGACAGGGAAGGGACACTGAAGCTTTCTTT. Protein product: CAISGQGRDTEAFF. The chain is built from TRBV10-3 and TRBJ1-1, with TRBD1 identical over 8 bases. CDR3 length: 14 amino acids. Germline V gene lookup returns CDR1 ENHRY and CDR2 SYGVKD. V lost 6 bases and J lost 3; bases outside the gene matches: 6.

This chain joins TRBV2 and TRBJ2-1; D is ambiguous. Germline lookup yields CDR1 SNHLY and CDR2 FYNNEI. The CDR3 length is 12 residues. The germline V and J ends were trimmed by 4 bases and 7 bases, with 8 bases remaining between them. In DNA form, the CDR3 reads TGTGCCAGCAGTGTATTTCCTAATGAGCAGTTCTTC. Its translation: CASSVFPNEQFF.

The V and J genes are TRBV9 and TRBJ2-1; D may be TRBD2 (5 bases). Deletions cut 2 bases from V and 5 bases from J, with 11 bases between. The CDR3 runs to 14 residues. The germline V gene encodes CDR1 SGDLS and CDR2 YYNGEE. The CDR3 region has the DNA TGTGCCAGCAGCGTTTTTACCGGGGACAATGAGCAGTTCTTC. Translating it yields CASSVFTGDNEQFF.

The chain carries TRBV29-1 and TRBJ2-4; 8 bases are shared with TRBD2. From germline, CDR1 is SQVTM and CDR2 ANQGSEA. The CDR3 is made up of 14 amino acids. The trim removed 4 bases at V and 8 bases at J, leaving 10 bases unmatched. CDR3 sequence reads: CSVALSGGADIQYF. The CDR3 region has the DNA TGCAGCGTTGCCCTAAGCGGGGGCGCGGACATTCAGTACTTC.

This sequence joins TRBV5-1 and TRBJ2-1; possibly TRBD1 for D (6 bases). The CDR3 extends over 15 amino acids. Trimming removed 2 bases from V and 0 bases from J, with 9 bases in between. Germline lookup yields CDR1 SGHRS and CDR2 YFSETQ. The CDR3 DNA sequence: TGCGCCAGCAGCTTCCGGACAGTCTCCTACAATGAGCAGTTCTTC. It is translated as CASSFRTVSYNEQFF. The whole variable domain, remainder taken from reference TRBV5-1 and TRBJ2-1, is KAGVTQTPRYLIKTRGQQVTLSCSPISGHRSVSWYQQTPGQGLQFLFEYFSETQRNKGNFPGRFSGRQFSNSRSEMNVSTLELGDSALYLCASSFRTVSYNEQFFGPGTRLTVL.

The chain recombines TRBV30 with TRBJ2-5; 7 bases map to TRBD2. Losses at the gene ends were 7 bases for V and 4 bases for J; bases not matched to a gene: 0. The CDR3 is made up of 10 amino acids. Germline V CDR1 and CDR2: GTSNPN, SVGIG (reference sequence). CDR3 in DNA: TGTGCCTCGGGGGGAGAGACCCAGTACTTC. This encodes CASGGETQYF.

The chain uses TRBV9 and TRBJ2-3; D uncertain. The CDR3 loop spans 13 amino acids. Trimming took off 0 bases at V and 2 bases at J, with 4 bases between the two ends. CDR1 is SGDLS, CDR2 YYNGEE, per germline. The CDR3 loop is CASSVGLTDTQYF. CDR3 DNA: TGTGCCAGCAGCGTAGGTCTCACAGATACGCAGTATTTT.

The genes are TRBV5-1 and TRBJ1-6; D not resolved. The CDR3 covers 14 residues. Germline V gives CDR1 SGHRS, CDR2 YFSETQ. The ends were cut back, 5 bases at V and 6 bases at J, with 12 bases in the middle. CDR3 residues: CASRPEALNSPLHF. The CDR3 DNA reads TGCGCCAGCAGGCCCGAAGCTCTTAATTCACCCCTCCACTTT. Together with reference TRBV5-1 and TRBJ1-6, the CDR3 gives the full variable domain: KAGVTQTPRYLIKTRGQQVTLSCSPISGHRSVSWYQQTPGQGLQFLFEYFSETQRNKGNFPGRFSGRQFSNSRSEMNVSTLELGDSALYLCASRPEALNSPLHFGNGTRLTVT.

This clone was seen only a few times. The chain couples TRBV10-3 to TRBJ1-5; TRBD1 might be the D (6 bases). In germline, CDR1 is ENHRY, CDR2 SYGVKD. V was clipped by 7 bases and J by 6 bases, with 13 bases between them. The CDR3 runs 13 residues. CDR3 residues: CAIKKGEGQPQHF. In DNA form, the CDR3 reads TGTGCCATCAAGAAGGGGGAGGGTCAGCCCCAGCATTTT.

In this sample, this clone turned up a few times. The CDR3 bases are TGTGCCAGCAGCTGGACTAGCGGGGGGGCCAATGAGCAGTTCTTC. Translated, it gives CASSWTSGGANEQFF. V and J are TRBV13 and TRBJ2-1; 15 nucleotides align to TRBD2. CDR1 PRHDT and CDR2 FYEKMQ come from the germline V gene (reference sequence). The CDR3 length is 15 residues. Germline trimming cut 4 bases from V and 6 bases from J; bases unmatched to any gene: 1.

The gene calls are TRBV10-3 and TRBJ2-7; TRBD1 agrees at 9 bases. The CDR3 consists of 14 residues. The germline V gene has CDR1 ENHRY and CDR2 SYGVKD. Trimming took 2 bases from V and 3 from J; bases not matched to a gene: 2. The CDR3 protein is CAISETGGSYEQYF. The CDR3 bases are TGTGCCATCAGTGAGACAGGGGGCAGCTACGAGCAGTACTTC.

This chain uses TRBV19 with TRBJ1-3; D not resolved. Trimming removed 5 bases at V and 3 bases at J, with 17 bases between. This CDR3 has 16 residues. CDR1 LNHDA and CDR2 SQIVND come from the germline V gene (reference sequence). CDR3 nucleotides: TGTGCCAGTAGTGCTGATCGCCCGGTGAGTGGAAACACCATATATTTT. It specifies CASSADRPVSGNTIYF.

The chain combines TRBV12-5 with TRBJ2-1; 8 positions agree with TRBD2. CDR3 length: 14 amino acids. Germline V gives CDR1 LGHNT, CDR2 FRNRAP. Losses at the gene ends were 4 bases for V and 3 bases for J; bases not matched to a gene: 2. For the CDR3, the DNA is TGTGCTAGTGGTTACGGGGGGGACTACAATGAGCAGTTCTTC. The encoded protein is CASGYGGDYNEQFF.

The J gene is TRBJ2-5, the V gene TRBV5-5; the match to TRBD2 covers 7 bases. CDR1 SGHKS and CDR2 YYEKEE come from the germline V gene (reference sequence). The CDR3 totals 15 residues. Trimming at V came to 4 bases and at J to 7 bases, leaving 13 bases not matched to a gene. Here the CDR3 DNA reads TGTGCCAGCAGCCCAGGACTGCCGCCGGGGGGGACCCAGTACTTC. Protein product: CASSPGLPPGGTQYF.

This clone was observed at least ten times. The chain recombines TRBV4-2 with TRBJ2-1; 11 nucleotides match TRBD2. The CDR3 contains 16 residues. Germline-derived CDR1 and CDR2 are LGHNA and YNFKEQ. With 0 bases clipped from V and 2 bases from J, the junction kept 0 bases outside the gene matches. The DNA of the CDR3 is TGTGCCAGCAGCCAAGATAGCGGGGGGGCCTACAATGAGCAGTTCTTC. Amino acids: CASSQDSGGAYNEQFF.